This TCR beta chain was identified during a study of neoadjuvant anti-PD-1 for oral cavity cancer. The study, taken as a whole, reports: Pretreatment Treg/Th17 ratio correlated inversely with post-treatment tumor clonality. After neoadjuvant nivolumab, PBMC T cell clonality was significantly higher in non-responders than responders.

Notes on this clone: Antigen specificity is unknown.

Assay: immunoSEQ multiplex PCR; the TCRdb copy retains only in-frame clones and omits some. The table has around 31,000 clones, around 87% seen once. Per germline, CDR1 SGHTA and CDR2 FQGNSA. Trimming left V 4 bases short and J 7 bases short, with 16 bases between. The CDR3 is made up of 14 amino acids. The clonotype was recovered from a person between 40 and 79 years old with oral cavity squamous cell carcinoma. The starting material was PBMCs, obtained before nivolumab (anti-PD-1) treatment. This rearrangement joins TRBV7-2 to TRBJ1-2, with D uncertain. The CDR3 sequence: CASSSPGGHIGYTF. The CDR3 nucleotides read TGTGCCAGCAGCTCCCCGGGCGGTCATATTGGCTACACCTTC.